Listed below are T cell receptor beta chains from one sample, sequenced in a study of beta chain features in type 1 diabetes. Repertoires were generated with immunoSEQ multiplex PCR, while TCRdb's copy carries only in-frame clones and drops some. The sample records more than 250,000 clones, 20% being singletons. The sample was naive CD4+ T cells from blood. All receptors come from a woman between 40 and 50 years old with type 1 diabetes. CDR3s include the opening cysteine and the closing phenylalanine or tryptophan. The D gene is left open where the match is weak. Expanded clones are given a class, and other clones once, few, many or no size at all.

v_gene: TRBV28; j_gene: TRBJ1-1; d_gene: NA; abundance: few; CDR3aa: CASSHGTEAFF; CDR3nt: TGTGCCAGCAGCCACGGGACTGAAGCTTTCTTT
v_gene: TRBV30; j_gene: TRBJ2-1; d_gene: NA; abundance: NA; CDR3aa: CACQGSSYNEQFF; CDR3nt: TGTGCCTGCCAGGGGAGCTCCTACAATGAGCAGTTCTTC
v_gene: TRBV19; j_gene: TRBJ1-2; d_gene: TRBD1; abundance: NA; CDR3aa: CASNTGDYGYTF; CDR3nt: TGTGCCAGTAATACAGGGGATTATGGCTACACCTTC
v_gene: TRBV11-2; j_gene: TRBJ2-6; d_gene: NA; abundance: NA; CDR3aa: CASSRRVSGANVLTF; CDR3nt: TGTGCCAGCAGCCGCCGGGTCTCTGGGGCCAACGTCCTGACTTTC
v_gene: TRBV4-1; j_gene: TRBJ2-7; d_gene: TRBD1; abundance: few; CDR3aa: CASSQGSGTGGGYEQYF; CDR3nt: TGCGCCAGCAGCCAAGGGTCCGGGACAGGGGGCGGCTACGAGCAGTACTTC
v_gene: TRBV29-1; j_gene: TRBJ1-1; d_gene: NA; abundance: few; CDR3aa: CSVLHRDGTEAFF; CDR3nt: TGCAGCGTTCTGCACAGGGATGGGACTGAAGCTTTCTTT
v_gene: TRBV2; j_gene: TRBJ1-1; d_gene: TRBD1; abundance: few; CDR3aa: CASSRQGWNTEAFF; CDR3nt: TGTGCCAGCAGCCGACAGGGCTGGAACACTGAAGCTTTCTTT
v_gene: TRBV5-1; j_gene: TRBJ2-3; d_gene: TRBD1; abundance: NA; CDR3aa: CASSSGTGGADTQYF; CDR3nt: TGCGCCAGCAGCTCCGGGACAGGGGGCGCAGATACGCAGTATTTT
v_gene: TRBV7-2; j_gene: TRBJ2-1; d_gene: NA; abundance: few; CDR3aa: CASSLYSEQFF; CDR3nt: TGTGCCAGCAGCTTATACAGTGAGCAGTTCTTC
v_gene: TRBV5-4; j_gene: TRBJ2-1; d_gene: TRBD2; abundance: NA; CDR3aa: CASSLPQLAGEANEQFF; CDR3nt: TGTGCCAGCAGCTTGCCCCAACTAGCGGGGGAGGCCAATGAGCAGTTCTTC
v_gene: TRBV28; j_gene: TRBJ2-5; d_gene: NA; abundance: NA; CDR3aa: CASSLGETQYF; CDR3nt: TGTGCCAGCAGCCTCGGGGAGACCCAGTACTTC
v_gene: TRBV4-1; j_gene: TRBJ2-7; d_gene: NA; abundance: NA; CDR3aa: CASSSGLLSYEQYF; CDR3nt: TGCGCCAGCAGCTCGGGACTTCTCTCCTACGAGCAGTACTTC
v_gene: TRBV4-3; j_gene: TRBJ1-2; d_gene: TRBD1; abundance: few; CDR3aa: CASSQEGRGLGYTF; CDR3nt: TGCGCCAGCAGCCAAGAGGGCAGGGGGCTTGGCTACACCTTC
v_gene: TRBV28; j_gene: TRBJ1-5; d_gene: TRBD1; abundance: NA; CDR3aa: CASRTGNQPQHF; CDR3nt: TGTGCCAGCAGGACAGGGAATCAGCCCCAGCATTTT
v_gene: TRBV15; j_gene: TRBJ2-7; d_gene: NA; abundance: few; CDR3aa: CATSGNAGQSPREQYF; CDR3nt: TGTGCCACCAGCGGAAACGCGGGGCAATCCCCGCGCGAGCAGTACTTC
v_gene: TRBV6-5; j_gene: TRBJ2-7; d_gene: TRBD1; abundance: NA; CDR3aa: CASSYVRDSYEQYF; CDR3nt: TGTGCCAGCAGTTACGTCCGGGACAGCTACGAGCAGTACTTC
v_gene: TRBV28; j_gene: TRBJ2-7; d_gene: NA; abundance: few; CDR3aa: CASSPRGYEQYF; CDR3nt: TGTGCCAGCAGTCCCCGGGGCTACGAGCAGTACTTC
v_gene: TRBV5-4; j_gene: TRBJ2-5; d_gene: TRBD1; abundance: NA; CDR3aa: CASSLGNMGQQETQYF; CDR3nt: TGTGCCAGCAGCTTGGGAAATATGGGACAGCAAGAGACCCAGTACTTC
v_gene: TRBV5-6; j_gene: TRBJ2-3; d_gene: NA; abundance: NA; CDR3aa: CASSLRQISTDTQYF; CDR3nt: TGTGCCAGCAGCCTTCGACAAATCAGCACAGATACGCAGTATTTT
v_gene: TRBV30; j_gene: TRBJ2-7; d_gene: TRBD1; abundance: NA; CDR3aa: CAWSVQGTYEQYF; CDR3nt: TGTGCCTGGAGTGTACAGGGGACCTACGAGCAGTACTTC
v_gene: TRBV4-3; j_gene: TRBJ2-3; d_gene: NA; abundance: few; CDR3aa: CASSQEVRGRADTQYF; CDR3nt: TGCGCCAGCAGCCAAGAAGTGCGGGGACGCGCAGATACGCAGTATTTT
v_gene: TRBV6-6; j_gene: TRBJ2-3; d_gene: NA; abundance: NA; CDR3aa: CASSRPGSTDTQYF; CDR3nt: TGTGCCAGCAGTCGACCGGGTTCCACAGATACGCAGTATTTT